These 14 T cell receptor beta chains were sequenced from one sample in a study of cytomegalovirus exposure and HLA in healthy donors. Method: immunoSEQ multiplex PCR; TCRdb's copy keeps in-frame clones and lacks some. The repertoire consists of 200,000 to 250,000 clones, with roughly 87% occurring once and the leading ten covering roughly 2%. The sample was PBMCs. The receptors come from a woman aged 18-30 years in good health and CMV-seropositive.

This chain links TRBV30 with TRBJ2-7, with 8 bases aligning to TRBD1. Germline loops: CDR1 GTSNPN, CDR2 SVGIG (reference sequence). The CDR3 is 16 amino acids. Unmatched junction bases numbered 15, after V lost 5 bases and J lost 3 bases. The CDR3 is CAWLPRSGQVYYEQYF. In nucleotides, the CDR3 is TGTGCCTGGCTTCCGCGGTCGGGACAGGTTTACTACGAGCAGTACTTC.

The V call is TRBV11-2, the J call TRBJ1-3, with 12 bases that match TRBD1. The CDR3 spans 18 residues. V shed 1 base and J 3 bases; nucleotides not matched to a gene: 7. From germline, CDR1 is SGHAT and CDR2 FQNNGV. CDR3 in DNA: TGTGCCAGCAGCTTAGGTCTTGGGACAGGGGGCTATGGAAACACCATATATTTT. Translating it yields CASSLGLGTGGYGNTIYF.

This chain uses TRBV7-9 with TRBJ2-1, with 10 bases that match TRBD2. Per germline, CDR1 SEHNR and CDR2 FQNEAQ (reference sequence). The CDR3 extends over 15 amino acids. With 6 bases clipped from V and 2 bases from J, the junction kept 4 bases outside the gene matches. The CDR3 DNA reads TGTGCCAGCAGTCCTACTAGCGGGGCCTACAATGAGCAGTTCTTC. Its protein product is CASSPTSGAYNEQFF.

V gene TRBV7-9 combines with J gene TRBJ2-2, with D tentatively TRBD2 (6 bases). This CDR3 comprises 18 residues. V was pared by 8 bases and J by 2 bases, with 24 bases between. Germline assignment: CDR1 SEHNR and CDR2 FQNEAQ (reference sequence). The CDR3 bases are TGTGCCAGCGGGGACCCGGGACTTTTCTCAGGAAACACCGGGGAGCTGTTTTTT. It codes for CASGDPGLFSGNTGELFF. The full variable domain, rest sourced from reference TRBV7-9 and TRBJ2-2, is DTGVSQNPRHKITKRGQNVTFRCDPISEHNRLYWYRQTLGQGPEFLTYFQNEAQLEKSRLLSDRFSAERPKGSFSTLEIQRTEQGDSAMYLCASGDPGLFSGNTGELFFGEGSRLTVL.

The rearrangement links TRBV5-8 to TRBJ1-2; D remains ambiguous. V was pared by 1 base and J by 5 bases, with 6 bases between. This CDR3 has 12 residues. Germline-derived CDR1 and CDR2 are SGHTS and YDEGEE. The CDR3: CASSLTEYGYTF. CDR3 coding DNA: TGTGCCAGCAGCTTGACCGAGTATGGCTACACCTTC.

This clone showed up just once. The V call is TRBV28, the J call TRBJ2-7; D is possibly TRBD1 (6 bases). CDR3 length: 15 residues. The V end lost 2 bases, the J end lost 4 bases, and 15 bases lay between the germline ends. Germline lookup yields CDR1 MDHEN and CDR2 SYDVKM. CDR3 residues: CASSLRGISLYEQYF. The CDR3 DNA reads TGTGCCAGCAGTTTAAGGGGGATCTCCCTATACGAGCAGTACTTC.

The chain has TRBV11-2 and TRBJ2-7, with a possible D match to TRBD1 (6 bases). Per germline, CDR1 SGHAT and CDR2 FQNNGV. This CDR3 contains 16 residues. Trimming cost V 1 base and J 5 bases, with 18 bases left between them. The DNA of the CDR3 is TGTGCCAGCAGCTTAGGCTTTGTTACAGGGCTCCACGAGCAGTACTTC. This gives the protein CASSLGFVTGLHEQYF.

The gene calls are TRBV15 and TRBJ2-7, with 7 nucleotides matching TRBD1. The CDR3 is 14 residues long. From germline, CDR1 is LNHNV and CDR2 YYDKDF (reference sequence). After removal of 2 bases from V and 5 bases from J, the junction contained 6 bases not matched to a gene. DNA of the CDR3: TGTGCCACCAGCAGACCGACAGGGTCGAACGAGCAGTACTTC. Protein sequence: CATSRPTGSNEQYF.

The CDR3 reads CASSPSRGTGELFF. CDR3 DNA: TGTGCCAGCAGCCCCTCCAGGGGCACCGGGGAGCTGTTTTTT. The chain has TRBV7-7 and TRBJ2-2; tentatively, D is TRBD1 (6 bases). CDR1 and CDR2 from the germline V gene are SSHAT and FNYEAQ (reference sequence). V lost 5 bases and J lost 4, with 11 bases in between. The CDR3 runs 14 residues.

The V and J genes are TRBV7-9 and TRBJ2-5; TRBD2 might be the D (6 bases). V was clipped by 7 bases and J by 4 bases, with 16 bases between them. This CDR3 contains 14 residues. In germline, CDR1 is SEHNR, CDR2 FQNEAQ (reference sequence). For the CDR3, the DNA is TGTGCCAGCACTTTACGGTGGGAGGTAGAGACCCAGTACTTC. Encoded protein: CASTLRWEVETQYF.

The CDR3 sequence: CASKGGLAGEETQYF. The DNA for the CDR3 is TGTGCCAGCAAAGGGGGACTAGCGGGAGAAGAGACCCAGTACTTC. The chain joins TRBV2 to TRBJ2-5, with 14 bases fitting TRBD2. V was clipped by 7 bases and J by 3 bases; unmatched bases: 4. The length of the CDR3 is 15 residues. The germline V gene has CDR1 SNHLY and CDR2 FYNNEI.

The table lists this clone with a count of one. V is TRBV2 and J is TRBJ2-3; D call uncertain. This CDR3 spans 13 amino acids. Deletions cut 10 bases from V and 2 bases from J, with 13 bases between. Per germline, CDR1 SNHLY and CDR2 FYNNEI. In DNA, the CDR3 is TGTGCCACCAATCTGCGTTTCACAGATACGCAGTATTTT. Amino acids: CATNLRFTDTQYF.

This sequence joins TRBV2 and TRBJ2-3; 7 positions agree with TRBD1. The trim removed 4 bases at V and 2 bases at J, leaving 3 bases unmatched. The CDR3 is made up of 14 amino acids. Germline assignment: CDR1 SNHLY and CDR2 FYNNEI. The chain's CDR3 is CASSVDRYTDTQYF. The CDR3 nucleotides are TGTGCCAGCAGTGTGGACAGGTACACAGATACGCAGTATTTT.

This chain links TRBV5-1 with TRBJ1-2; D call uncertain. Germline V gene data show CDR1 as SGHRS and CDR2 as YFSETQ. This CDR3 is built from 15 residues. The V gene lost 0 bases and the J gene lost 5 bases, with 14 bases spanning the gap. The CDR3 is CASSLATVTAYGYTF. The CDR3 DNA follows: TGCGCCAGCAGCTTGGCCACCGTAACTGCGTATGGCTACACCTTC.